This entry lists 24 T cell receptor beta chains sequenced from one sample in a study of spatial heterogeneity in lung cancer. Stated time point: sample taken at primary tumor resection. The study sequenced unsorted whole RNA from tumor, nontumor lung or frozen PBMC. Using its own MiXCR run on the 5' RACE reads, TCRdb lists one record per CDR3 protein. This table has tens of thousands of distinct CDR3 sequences, 5.2% appearing once. The material was PBMCs, obtained at surgery. Receptors originate from a female donor with early-stage non-small cell lung cancer.

This clonotype was detected many times. The chain combines TRBV27 with TRBJ1-2; D not resolved. V was trimmed by 1 base and J by 4 bases, leaving 10 bases between them. Germline-derived CDR1 and CDR2 are MNHEY and SMNVEV (reference sequence). The CDR3 is 14 amino acids. The CDR3 spells CASSLFGLGYGYTF. CDR3 DNA sequence: TGTGCCAGCAGTTTATTTGGGCTAGGCTATGGCTACACCTTC.

This clonotype was counted ten times or more. This may be a read error, as it is one base from a much larger clone. The chain couples TRBV4-2 to TRBJ2-3; D is perhaps TRBD2 (6 bases). CDR3 size: 14 residues. The germline V gene has CDR1 LGHNA and CDR2 YNFKEQ. V lost 0 bases to trimming and J lost 6 bases, with 10 bases between them. The CDR3 sequence: CASSQDRGMDTQYF. The CDR3 DNA is TGTGCCAGCAGCCAAGACCGGGGGATGGATACGCAGTATTTT.

The genes are TRBV5-1 and TRBJ1-2, with a possible D match to TRBD1 (5 bases). The V gene's germline CDR1 is SGHRS and CDR2 YFSETQ. Trimming took off 0 bases at V and 4 bases at J, with 10 bases between the two ends. The CDR3 spans 14 residues. The CDR3 loop is CASSLVGDLYGYTF. In nucleotides, the CDR3 is TGCGCCAGCAGCTTGGTAGGGGACCTCTATGGCTACACCTTC.

This chain uses TRBV5-6 with TRBJ1-1; TRBD1 matches 8 bases. The CDR3 runs 17 residues. Germline CDR1 reads SGHDT; CDR2 reads YYEEEE. Trimming removed 0 bases from V and 3 bases from J; junction bases left unmatched: 10. DNA of the CDR3: TGTGCCAGCAGCTTGGCCATCAGGGGGCTTCGCTACACTGAAGCTTTCTTT. Translating gives CASSLAIRGLRYTEAFF.

This clonotype turned up a few times. This rearrangement joins TRBV6-1 to TRBJ1-1; unclear D gene. The CDR3 is 14 residues long. Germline assignment: CDR1 MNHNS and CDR2 SASEGT. Between the trimmed V and J ends, which lost 2 bases and 6 bases, there was a span of 13 bases. The CDR3 loop is CASSERSLGAEAFF. In DNA form, the CDR3 reads TGTGCCAGCAGTGAACGATCCCTTGGGGCTGAAGCTTTCTTT.

This clonotype was detected many times. V gene TRBV29-1 combines with J gene TRBJ1-2; possible D gene TRBD1, 6 bases. Germline CDR1 and CDR2: SQVTM and ANQGSEA. This CDR3 comprises 12 residues. Trimming stripped 7 bases from V and 4 bases from J, with 13 bases between. In DNA form, the CDR3 reads TGCAGCGCTCACAGGGTACTCTATGGCTACACCTTC. Encoded protein: CSAHRVLYGYTF.

This clonotype was found many times. The rearrangement joins TRBV12-3 or TRBV12-4 to TRBJ2-3, with 8 positions matching TRBD1. The CDR3 contains 16 residues. Trimming took 6 bases from V and 4 from J; bases not matched to a gene: 12. The CDR3 spells CASRPSGRGLADTQYF. CDR3 sequence (DNA): TGTGCCAGCAGACCCTCCGGCAGGGGGCTAGCAGATACGCAGTATTTT.

About this clonotype: Likely a read error: the CDR3 ends without its conserved phenylalanine or tryptophan. V gene TRBV5-5 combines with J gene TRBJ2-3, with 9 bases lining up with TRBD2. Germline lookup yields CDR1 SGHKS and CDR2 YYEKEE (reference sequence). The CDR3 covers 15 residues. This chain's CDR3 is CASSPQREVADTQYL. CDR3 bases: TGTGCCAGCAGCCCCCAGCGGGAGGTGGCAGATACACAGTATTTG.

This clonotype was observed a handful of times. The genes are TRBV20-1 and TRBJ2-1; 12 nucleotides line up with TRBD2. Germline V lookup: CDR1 DFQATT, CDR2 SNEGSKA (reference sequence). The CDR3 covers 16 residues. Trimming at V came to 1 base and at J to 3 bases, leaving 4 bases not matched to a gene. The chain's CDR3 is CSARATSGGFYNEQFF. The CDR3 DNA sequence: TGCAGTGCTAGAGCGACTAGCGGGGGATTCTACAATGAGCAGTTCTTC.

This clonotype was recorded many times. The V call is TRBV13, the J call TRBJ1-2, with D possibly being TRBD1 (6 bases). The CDR3 sequence is 15 residues long. Germline V gene data show CDR1 as PRHDT and CDR2 as FYEKMQ (reference sequence). V was trimmed by 5 bases and J by 4 bases, leaving 17 bases between them. CDR3 in DNA: TGTGCCAGCAGCGTTGGAACAGGGACGGGCTATGGCTACACCTTC. The encoded protein is CASSVGTGTGYGYTF. Full variable domain (rest looked up from reference TRBV13 and TRBJ1-2): AAGVIQSPRHLIKEKRETATLKCYPIPRHDTVYWYQQGPGQDPQFLISFYEKMQSDKGSIPDRFSAQQFSDYHSELNMSSLELGDSALYFCASSVGTGTGYGYTFGSGTRLTVV.

The chain has TRBV3-1 and TRBJ2-3; D is unclear. This CDR3 region has 15 residues. Germline V lookup: CDR1 LGHDT, CDR2 YNNKEL (reference sequence). V was trimmed by 0 bases and J by 1 base, leaving 8 bases between them. The CDR3 DNA reads as TGTGCCAGCAGCCAAGAGGCGGATCGCACAGATACGCAGTATTTT. This gives the protein CASSQEADRTDTQYF.

This clonotype was seen repeatedly, ten times or more. This chain connects TRBV2 to TRBJ1-5, with D possibly matching TRBD1 (5 bases). Trimming removed 3 bases at V and 5 bases at J, with 8 bases between. Germline V gene data show CDR1 as SNHLY and CDR2 as FYNNEI. The length of the CDR3 is 13 residues. Here the CDR3 DNA reads TGTGCCAGCAGTGAGGCAGGGTATCAGCCCCAGCATTTT. It codes for CASSEAGYQPQHF.

At least ten counts were recorded for this clonotype. The V gene is TRBV2, the J gene TRBJ2-2, with D possibly being TRBD1 or TRBD2 (6 bases each). The CDR3 length is 15 residues. Trimming removed 6 bases from V and 5 bases from J, with 16 bases in between. Per germline, CDR1 SNHLY and CDR2 FYNNEI. CDR3 coding DNA: TGTGCCAGCAGCGCCGGGAGAGGGGGAACCGGGGAGCTGTTTTTT. It is translated as CASSAGRGGTGELFF.

This clonotype was recorded a few times. V and J are TRBV27 and TRBJ2-5; 7 bases agree with TRBD1. V shed 10 bases, J shed 2 bases, and the junction held 13 bases outside the gene matches. CDR3 size: 15 residues. CDR1 and CDR2 from the germline V gene are MNHEY and SMNVEV (reference sequence). Written as DNA, the CDR3 is TGTGCCACTCGGACAGGCCGTCTTGGACAAGAGACCCAGTACTTC. Residues: CATRTGRLGQETQYF.

The chain uses TRBV6-4 and TRBJ2-1, with TRBD2 matching over 7 bases. J gave up 6 bases and V 2 bases, and 10 bases lay outside the gene matches. The germline CDR1 and CDR2 sequences are MRHNA and SNTAGT. CDR3 length: 16 residues. CDR3 bases: TGTGCCAGCAGTGACGCGGATGTGGGAGGGCCCAATGAGCAGTTCTTC. It specifies CASSDADVGGPNEQFF.

This clonotype has at least ten counts. The chain links TRBV28 to TRBJ1-5; D is undetermined. With 7 bases removed from V and 7 bases from J, the gap between germline ends came to 17 bases. There are 14 residues in the CDR3. Germline loops: CDR1 MDHEN, CDR2 SYDVKM. CDR3 sequence reads: CASNIRALRQPQHF. The CDR3 DNA follows: TGTGCCAGCAATATACGGGCCCTGAGGCAGCCCCAGCATTTT.

This clonotype was observed many times. This chain joins TRBV12-3 or TRBV12-4 and TRBJ2-1; D possibly corresponds to TRBD2 (5 bases). The germline V and J ends were trimmed by 3 bases and 10 bases, with 16 bases remaining between them. The CDR3 extends over 14 amino acids. CDR3 nucleotide sequence: TGTGCCAGCAGTTTCGGCCGGGGAAAAATCGAGCAGTTCTTC. Translation gives CASSFGRGKIEQFF.

This clonotype was recorded many times. V usage is TRBV18 and J usage is TRBJ2-7; 9 nucleotides line up with TRBD1. Germline V gives CDR1 KGHSH, CDR2 LQKENI. The CDR3 is 16 residues long. The trim removed 1 base at V and 4 bases at J, leaving 8 bases unmatched. CDR3 sequence: CASSPLAGQGNYEQYF. As DNA, the CDR3 is TGTGCCAGCTCACCACTCGCGGGACAGGGTAATTACGAGCAGTACTTC.

Concerning this clonotype itself: The junction differs from germline at one of its ends, possibly a read error. The V call is TRBV10-3, the J call TRBJ2-1; 9 nucleotides align to TRBD2. Germline V gene data show CDR1 as ENHRY and CDR2 as SYGVKD. The CDR3 totals 14 residues. CDR3 loop: CVISESGLAREQFF. In DNA form, the CDR3 reads TGTGTCATCAGTGAGTCAGGACTAGCGCGTGAGCAGTTCTTC.

This clonotype was counted many times. V and J are TRBV6-5 and TRBJ1-5; maybe TRBD1 (5 bases). Trimming stripped 5 bases from V and 4 bases from J, with 15 bases between. Germline CDR1 reads MNHEY; CDR2 reads SVGAGI. The CDR3 contains 15 residues. CDR3 amino acids: CASSGTGGENQPQHF. The CDR3 nucleotides read TGTGCCAGCAGTGGTACGGGGGGGGAGAATCAGCCCCAGCATTTT.

This clonotype was picked up many times. The V call is TRBV27, the J call TRBJ1-1; D might be TRBD1 (6 bases). The CDR3 runs to 15 residues. Between the trimmed V and J ends, which lost 5 bases and 2 bases, there was a span of 15 bases. The germline gives CDR1 MNHEY, CDR2 SMNVEV (reference sequence). CDR3 in amino acids: CASSIDGQLNTEAFF. The DNA for the CDR3 is TGTGCCAGCAGTATCGACGGACAGCTCAACACTGAAGCTTTCTTT.

This clonotype was counted many times. The chain employs TRBV20-1 and TRBJ2-1; D is uncertain. Trimming left V 1 base short and J 8 bases short, with 9 bases between. Germline V gives CDR1 DFQATT, CDR2 SNEGSKA (reference sequence). CDR3 length: 12 residues. The CDR3 here is CSARAQNDEQFF. Here the CDR3 DNA reads TGCAGTGCTAGAGCGCAGAACGATGAGCAGTTCTTC.

This clonotype ranks as large. The V call is TRBV7-2, the J call TRBJ2-7, with a weak D call TRBD1 (5 bases). This CDR3 region has 15 residues. From germline, CDR1 is SGHTA and CDR2 FQGNSA. The germline V and J ends were trimmed by 4 bases and 0 bases, with 13 bases remaining between them. CDR3: CASSYRQRSSYEQYF. The CDR3 DNA follows: TGTGCCAGCAGCTACCGACAGAGAAGCTCCTACGAGCAGTACTTC.

This clonotype occurred a few times. The rearrangement links TRBV6-1 to TRBJ2-3; weak D call: TRBD2 (6 bases). Trimming took off 7 bases at V and 1 base at J, with 24 bases between the two ends. Germline V lookup: CDR1 MNHNS, CDR2 SASEGT. The CDR3 extends over 18 amino acids. The CDR3 sequence is CASNSGGTGARGTDTQYF. For the CDR3, the DNA is TGTGCCAGCAACTCTGGGGGGACGGGCGCACGGGGCACAGATACGCAGTATTTT.